A single sample gave rise to the 21 T cell receptor beta chains below, sequenced in a study of shared clonotypes between healthy human individuals. The protocol was immunoSEQ multiplex PCR, while the TCRdb copy is restricted to in-frame clones and leaves out a portion. In the table there are more than 150,000 clones, about 66% of which are singletons. Sample: memory CD4+ T cells sorted from blood. The subset denotes: CD45RA-negative fraction. Receptors originate from a young man in good health.

This clone was seen more than once but under ten times. The chain links TRBV11-3 to TRBJ2-2; D is undetermined. The CDR3 extends over 13 amino acids. Trimming took 1 base from V and 6 from J, leaving 6 bases between them. Germline V gene data show CDR1 as SGHNT and CDR2 as YENEEA. For the CDR3, the DNA is TGTGCCAGCAGCTTAGCTGGGGCCGGGGAGCTGTTTTTT. Encoded protein: CASSLAGAGELFF.

J is TRBJ1-1 and V is TRBV29-1; maybe TRBD1 (6 bases). Trimming removed 6 bases at V and 2 bases at J, with 10 bases between. CDR3 length equals 12 residues. The V gene's germline CDR1 is SQVTM and CDR2 ANQGSEA. In nucleotides, the CDR3 is TGCAGCGTAACACAGGGCAACACTGAAGCTTTCTTT. Protein product: CSVTQGNTEAFF. Together with reference TRBV29-1 and TRBJ1-1, the CDR3 gives the full variable domain: SAVISQKPSRDICQRGTSLTIQCQVDSQVTMMFWYRQQPGQSLTLIATANQGSEATYESGFVIDKFPISRPNLTFSTLTVSNMSPEDSSIYLCSVTQGNTEAFFGQGTRLTVV.

The chain recombines TRBV7-9 with TRBJ2-7; TRBD1 matches 8 bases. The germline V gene has CDR1 SEHNR and CDR2 FQNEAQ (reference sequence). The V segment lost 5 bases and the J segment 1 base; nucleotides outside the gene matches: 4. The CDR3 totals 14 residues. This CDR3 is CASSPRQGSYEQYF. The CDR3 DNA reads as TGTGCCAGCAGCCCCAGACAGGGGTCCTACGAGCAGTACTTC.

This clone occurred many times. The J gene is TRBJ2-7, the V gene TRBV4-2; weak D call: TRBD2 (6 bases). This CDR3 contains 15 residues. V gave up 5 bases and J gave up 2 bases, with 16 bases separating them. CDR1 is LGHNA and CDR2 is YNFKEQ in the germline V gene. The CDR3 DNA follows: TGTGCCAGCAGCGAAAGGAGGGCGCCTACCTACGAGCAGTACTTC. Residues: CASSERRAPTYEQYF.

The J gene is TRBJ2-3, the V gene TRBV10-3; 7 nucleotides agree with TRBD2. Germline lookup yields CDR1 ENHRY and CDR2 SYGVKD. Trimming cost V 7 bases and J 5 bases; bases outside gene matches: 3. This CDR3 region has 12 residues. This chain's CDR3 is CAIKASGDTQYF. CDR3 DNA sequence: TGTGCCATCAAAGCTAGCGGAGATACGCAGTATTTT.

V gene TRBV11-2 combines with J gene TRBJ2-3; TRBD2 matches at 7 bases. Trimming cost V 2 bases and J 1 base; bases outside gene matches: 6. Germline CDR1 is SGHAT and CDR2 is FQNNGV. This CDR3 contains 16 residues. CDR3 amino acids: CASSLRTSAGTDTQYF. As DNA, the CDR3 is TGTGCCAGCAGCTTACGGACTAGTGCGGGCACAGATACGCAGTATTTT. Based on the CDR3 plus reference TRBV11-2 and TRBJ2-3, the full variable domain is EAGVAQSPRYKIIEKRQSVAFWCNPISGHATLYWYQQILGQGPKLLIQFQNNGVVDDSQLPKDRFSAERLKGVDSTLKIQPAKLEDSAVYLCASSLRTSAGTDTQYFGPGTRLTVL.

This clone was counted between two and nine times. The V gene is TRBV10-2, the J gene TRBJ2-7, with 7 nucleotides matching TRBD1. The germline V gene has CDR1 WSHSY and CDR2 SAAADI. The CDR3 covers 12 residues. Losses at the gene ends were 10 bases for V and 2 bases for J; bases not matched to a gene: 5. The CDR3 here is CATRDRAYEQYF. The CDR3 region has the DNA TGCGCCACCCGGGACAGAGCCTACGAGCAGTACTTC.

The CDR3 sequence: CASSPGTGGQEQYF. The CDR3 coding sequence is TGTGCCAGCAGCCCAGGGACAGGGGGACAGGAGCAGTACTTC. The chain combines TRBV2 with TRBJ2-7; the match to TRBD1 covers 11 bases. The germline V gene has CDR1 SNHLY and CDR2 FYNNEI. CDR3 length: 14 residues. The V segment lost 6 bases and the J segment 7 bases; nucleotides outside the gene matches: 8. Using reference TRBV2 and TRBJ2-7 for the parts outside the CDR3, the full variable domain is EPEVTQTPSHQVTQMGQEVILRCVPISNHLYFYWYRQILGQKVEFLVSFYNNEISEKSEIFDDQFSVERPDGSNFTLKIRSTKLEDSAMYFCASSPGTGGQEQYFGPGTRLTVT.

This clone was recorded a few times. The chain recombines TRBV5-5 with TRBJ1-2; 7 positions match TRBD1. V gave up 2 bases and J gave up 4 bases; unmatched junction bases: 5. The CDR3 runs 14 residues. Germline V CDR1 and CDR2: SGHKS, YYEKEE (reference sequence). The CDR3 DNA is TGTGCCAGCAGCTTACGACAGGGTCTCTATGGCTACACCTTC. This sequence encodes CASSLRQGLYGYTF.

The rearrangement uses TRBV14 and TRBJ2-3; a weak D match, TRBD2 (6 bases). V dropped 3 bases and J dropped 0 bases, with 10 bases sitting between them. In germline, CDR1 is SGHDN, CDR2 FVKESK. The CDR3 sequence is 15 residues long. The CDR3 reads CASSQRGTSTDTQYF. In DNA form, the CDR3 reads TGTGCCAGCAGCCAGCGGGGCACTAGCACAGATACGCAGTATTTT.

In this sample, this clone turned up a few times. The same CDR3 is also encoded by other DNA sequences in this sample. The rearrangement links TRBV7-9 to TRBJ1-2, with 8 positions matching TRBD1. Trimming at V came to 5 bases and at J to 4 bases, leaving 3 bases not matched to a gene. The germline gives CDR1 SEHNR, CDR2 FQNEAQ (reference sequence). The CDR3 runs to 13 residues. CDR3 DNA sequence: TGTGCCAGCAGCCCCGGGACAGGCTATGGCTACACCTTC. Its protein is CASSPGTGYGYTF.

This chain joins TRBV7-9 and TRBJ2-2; 9 bases line up with TRBD1. The CDR3 covers 15 residues. With V trimmed by 7 bases and J by 2 bases, 5 bases remained unmatched. The germline CDR1 and CDR2 sequences are SEHNR and FQNEAQ (reference sequence). The CDR3: CASNRGQGNTGELFF. The CDR3, as DNA: TGTGCCAGCAACCGGGGACAGGGAAACACCGGGGAGCTGTTTTTT.

This chain uses TRBV28 with TRBJ1-1, with 7 bases identical to TRBD1. There are 16 residues in the CDR3. Per the germline V gene, CDR1 is MDHEN and CDR2 is SYDVKM. J was trimmed by 0 bases and V by 5 bases; bases with no gene match: 9. CDR3 loop: CASSRHRQGLNTEAFF. The CDR3 nucleotides are TGTGCCAGCAGTCGCCACCGACAGGGCTTGAACACTGAAGCTTTCTTT.

This sequence joins TRBV29-1 and TRBJ2-2; 8 positions agree with TRBD1. Per germline, CDR1 SQVTM and CDR2 ANQGSEA. This CDR3 comprises 16 residues. After removal of 5 bases from V and 1 base from J, the junction contained 9 bases not matched to a gene. The CDR3 region has the DNA TGCAGCGTTCCCAGTTACGGGACAGGGAACACCGGGGAGCTGTTTTTT. Its protein product is CSVPSYGTGNTGELFF.

This clone showed up just once. The V gene is TRBV6-1, the J gene TRBJ2-7; no clear D. The V gene lost 7 bases and the J gene lost 0 bases, with 10 bases spanning the gap. Germline assignment: CDR1 MNHNS and CDR2 SASEGT. This CDR3 spans 13 amino acids. This CDR3 is CASNPSDSYEQYF. The CDR3 DNA sequence: TGTGCCAGCAATCCCTCAGACTCCTACGAGCAGTACTTC.

The chain combines TRBV4-1 with TRBJ2-7; D tentatively fits TRBD1 or TRBD2 (5 bases each). Germline CDR1 and CDR2: MGHRA and YSYEKL. Trimming shortened V by 1 base and J by 2 bases, and 12 bases separated the two germline ends. There are 15 residues in the CDR3. This CDR3 reads CASSQVVGDPYEQYF. For the CDR3, the DNA is TGCGCCAGCAGCCAAGTCGTCGGGGACCCCTACGAGCAGTACTTC.

This chain connects TRBV6-6 to TRBJ2-7; tentative D call: TRBD1 (6 bases). CDR1 and CDR2 from the germline V gene are MNHNY and SVGAGI (reference sequence). The length of the CDR3 is 14 residues. V lost 7 bases, J lost 2 bases, and 15 bases lay in between. The CDR3 region has the DNA TGTGCCAGCACCGATCTACAGGGAGCCTACGAGCAGTACTTC. Residues: CASTDLQGAYEQYF.

V is TRBV27 and J is TRBJ1-4; D not certain. The germline gives CDR1 MNHEY, CDR2 SMNVEV (reference sequence). The length of the CDR3 is 16 residues. With 3 bases removed from V and 6 bases from J, the gap between germline ends came to 17 bases. In nucleotides, the CDR3 is TGTGCCAGCAGTTTGTGGGCCTCGGGCTTGGATGAAAAACTGTTTTTT. It encodes CASSLWASGLDEKLFF.

This rearrangement joins TRBV28 to TRBJ2-5; D might be TRBD2 (6 bases). From germline, CDR1 is MDHEN and CDR2 SYDVKM. Trimming took 6 bases from V and 5 from J, leaving 16 bases between them. This CDR3 is built from 14 residues. For the CDR3, the DNA is TGTGCCAGCAGCCTGGGACTCCCCGGGGAGACCCAGTACTTC. This gives the protein CASSLGLPGETQYF. Together with reference TRBV28 and TRBJ2-5, the CDR3 gives the full variable domain: DVKVTQSSRYLVKRTGEKVFLECVQDMDHENMFWYRQDPGLGLRLIYFSYDVKMKEKGDIPEGYSVSREKKERFSLILESASTNQTSMYLCASSLGLPGETQYFGPGTRLLVL.

The chain has TRBV6-6 and TRBJ1-1; D is unclear. CDR3 length: 12 residues. CDR1 and CDR2 (germline): MNHNY, SVGAGI (reference sequence). V lost 2 bases to trimming and J lost 8 bases, with 9 bases between them. The CDR3: CASSYRVQEAFF. The CDR3 nucleotides are TGTGCCAGCAGTTACCGTGTACAGGAAGCTTTCTTT.

The chain has TRBV6-5 and TRBJ2-5; D is possibly TRBD1 or TRBD2 (7 bases each). The CDR3 contains 14 residues. Germline-derived CDR1 and CDR2 are MNHEY and SVGAGI. The V gene lost 11 bases and the J gene lost 4 bases, with 20 bases spanning the gap. The CDR3 protein is CAHPGGQGGETQYF. The CDR3 nucleotides are TGTGCCCACCCCGGGGGGCAGGGGGGAGAGACCCAGTACTTC.